Included here is one T cell receptor (beta chain) sequence, with context. These data belong to a study of blood T cell repertoires in COVID-19. Sequencing was performed with immunoSEQ multiplex PCR; in TCRdb, only in-frame clones are kept and a portion is missing. The data show just under 350,000 clones, approximately 82% seen once. With V trimmed by 6 bases and J by 7 bases, 5 bases remained unmatched. This CDR3 spans 15 amino acids. Germline CDR1 reads MNHNY; CDR2 reads SVGAGI (reference sequence). The clonotype was recovered from a young man with active or convalescent COVID-19. V is TRBV6-6 and J is TRBJ2-2; 13 bases map to TRBD2. The source material was peripheral blood. The CDR3: CASSLGTSGNGELFF. DNA of the CDR3: TGTGCCAGCAGCCTTGGGACTAGCGGGAACGGGGAGCTGTTTTTT.